The present T cell receptor beta chain was sequenced within a study of T cells of healthy individuals. TCRdb reprocessed the 5' RACE reads via MiXCR and lists one record per CDR3 protein. The data hold roughly 87,000 distinct CDR3 sequences, with roughly a sixth observed a single time. This clonotype was counted a few times. Trimming shortened V by 2 bases and J by 7 bases, and 8 bases separated the two germline ends. CDR3 length: 13 residues. Germline CDR1 and CDR2: SGHNT and YENEEA. The clonotype was recovered from a human donor in good health. V gene TRBV11-3 combines with J gene TRBJ2-2, with D unclear. The CDR3 bases are TGTGCCAGCAGCTTAAGGCTGGGCGGGGAGCTGTTTTTT. It is translated as CASSLRLGGELFF.